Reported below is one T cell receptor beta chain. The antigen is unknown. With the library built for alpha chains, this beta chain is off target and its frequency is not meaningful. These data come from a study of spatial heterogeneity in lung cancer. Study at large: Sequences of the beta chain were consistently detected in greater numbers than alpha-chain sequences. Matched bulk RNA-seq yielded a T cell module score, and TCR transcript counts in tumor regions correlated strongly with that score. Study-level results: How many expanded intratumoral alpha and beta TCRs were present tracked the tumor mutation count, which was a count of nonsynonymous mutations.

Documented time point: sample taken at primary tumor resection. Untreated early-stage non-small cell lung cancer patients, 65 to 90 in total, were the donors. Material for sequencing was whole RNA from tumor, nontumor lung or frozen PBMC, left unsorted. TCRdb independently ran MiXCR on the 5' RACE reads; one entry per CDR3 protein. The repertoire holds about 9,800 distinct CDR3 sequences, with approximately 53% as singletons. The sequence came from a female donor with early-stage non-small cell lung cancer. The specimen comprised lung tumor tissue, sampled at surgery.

As DNA, the CDR3 is TGTGCCAGCACCCCGCGGGGGTTGATGGGCACTGAAGCTTTCTTT. Encoded protein: CASTPRGLMGTEAFF. The V and J genes are TRBV12-3 or TRBV12-4 and TRBJ1-1; a weak D match, TRBD1 (5 bases). The CDR3 contains 15 residues. V gave up 7 bases and J gave up 4 bases, with 19 bases separating them.